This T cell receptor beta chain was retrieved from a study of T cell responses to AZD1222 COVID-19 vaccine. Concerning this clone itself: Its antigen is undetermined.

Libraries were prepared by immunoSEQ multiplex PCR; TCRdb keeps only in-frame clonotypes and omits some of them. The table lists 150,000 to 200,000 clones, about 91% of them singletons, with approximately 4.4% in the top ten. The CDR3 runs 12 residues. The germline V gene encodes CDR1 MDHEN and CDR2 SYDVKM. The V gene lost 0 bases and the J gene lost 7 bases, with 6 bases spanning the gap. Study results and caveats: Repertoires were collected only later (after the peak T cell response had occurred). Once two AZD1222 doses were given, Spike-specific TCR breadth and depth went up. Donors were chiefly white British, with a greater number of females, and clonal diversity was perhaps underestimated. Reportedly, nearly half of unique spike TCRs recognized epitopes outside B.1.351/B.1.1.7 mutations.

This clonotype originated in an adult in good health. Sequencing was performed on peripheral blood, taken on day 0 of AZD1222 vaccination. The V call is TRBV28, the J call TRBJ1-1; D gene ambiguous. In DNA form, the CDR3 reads TGTGCCAGCAGTTTATGGCGTGGTGAAGCTTTCTTT. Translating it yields CASSLWRGEAFF.